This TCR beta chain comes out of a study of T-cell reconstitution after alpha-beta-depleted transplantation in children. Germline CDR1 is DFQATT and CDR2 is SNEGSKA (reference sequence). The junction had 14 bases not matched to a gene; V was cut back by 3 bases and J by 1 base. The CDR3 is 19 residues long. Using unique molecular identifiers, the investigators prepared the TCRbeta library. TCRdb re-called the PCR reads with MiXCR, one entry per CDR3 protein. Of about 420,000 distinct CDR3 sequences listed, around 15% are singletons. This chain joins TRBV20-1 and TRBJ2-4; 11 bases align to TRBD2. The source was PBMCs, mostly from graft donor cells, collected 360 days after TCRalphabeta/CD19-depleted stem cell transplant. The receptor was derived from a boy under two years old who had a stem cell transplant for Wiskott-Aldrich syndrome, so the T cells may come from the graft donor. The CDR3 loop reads CSASWGLAGGPKAKNIQYF. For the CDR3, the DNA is TGCAGTGCTAGCTGGGGTCTAGCGGGAGGCCCCAAGGCCAAAAACATTCAGTACTTC.